The rows below give T cell receptor beta chains drawn from one sample of a study of blood T cell repertoires in COVID-19. TCRdb's table, derived via immunoSEQ multiplex PCR, lists solely in-frame clones and lacks some. The sample lists roughly 300,000 clones; roughly 90% were seen once. The material sequenced was peripheral blood. The receptors were sampled from a young woman with COVID-19, enrolled during active disease. Each CDR3 is given with its conserved first and last residue. A D gene is named only where the DNA matches it firmly. Some rows mark clone size as missing; the rest say once, few, many or name a class of expanded clone.

>TRBJ1-5|TRBV10-2|-|-
TGCGCCAGCAGTCAGACAGATAGCAATCAGCCCCAGCATTTT
CASSQTDSNQPQHF
>TRBJ2-1|TRBV28|TRBD1|-
TGTGCCAGCAGTCAGCCAAGGACAGGGAGTTACAATGAGCAGTTCTTC
CASSQPRTGSYNEQFF
>TRBJ1-3|TRBV7-8|-|few
TGTGCCAGCAGCCCAACGCCGGAGGGTGGCAACACCATATATTTT
CASSPTPEGGNTIYF
>TRBJ1-2|TRBV21-1|-|-
TGTGCCAGGGTCCGACTCTATGGCTACACCTTC
CARVRLYGYTF
>TRBJ1-2|TRBV19|TRBD1|-
TGTGCCAGTAATCGTGGACAGGGTTGGGGCTACACCTTC
CASNRGQGWGYTF
>TRBJ1-5|TRBV11-2|TRBD1|-
TGTGCCAGCAGCCCGACAGGGGGAGCAGATCAGCCCCAGCATTTT
CASSPTGGADQPQHF
>TRBJ1-2|TRBV30|-|-
TGTGCCTGGACTTCTTCCAACTATGGCTACACCTTC
CAWTSSNYGYTF
>TRBJ1-5|TRBV11-3|-|-
TGTGCCAGCAGCGCCAGGCCGGGGGGCTATAGCAATCAGCCCCAGCATTTT
CASSARPGGYSNQPQHF
>TRBJ2-1|TRBV7-9|-|-
TGTGCCAGCAGCTCCCTCGACAGGAGGCAGTTCTTC
CASSSLDRRQFF
>TRBJ2-7|TRBV12-5|TRBD1|once
TGTGCTAGTGGTTTGGTACAGGGGGGTTCGGTCTCCTACGAGCAGTACTTC
CASGLVQGGSVSYEQYF
>TRBJ2-5|TRBV5-1|-|-
TGCGCCAGCAGCTTGGCCAGCCTAGCAGAGACCCAGTACTTC
CASSLASLAETQYF
>TRBJ2-2|TRBV11-2|TRBD1|-
TGTGCCAGCAGCAACCAGGGGGCGATGAACACCGGGGAGCTGTTTTTT
CASSNQGAMNTGELFF
>TRBJ2-1|TRBV7-9|-|-
TGTGCCAGCAGCTTAGACAGGCAGCAGTTCTTC
CASSLDRQQFF
>TRBJ1-4|TRBV6-5|TRBD1|-
TGTGCCAGCAGTAGCCGGACAGGGGGCAACGAAAAACTGTTTTTT
CASSSRTGGNEKLFF
>TRBJ1-1|TRBV30|-|-
TGTGCCTGGAGTGGGGGGGGTAACTCTGAAGCTTTCTTT
CAWSGGGNSEAFF
>TRBJ1-1|TRBV5-1|-|-
TGCGCCAGCAGCGGGGAGTTGAACACTGAAGCTTTCTTT
CASSGELNTEAFF
>TRBJ2-7|TRBV6-5|-|-
TGTGCCAGCACTAGGACCCCGGGAAGCTCCGAGCAGTACTTC
CASTRTPGSSEQYF
>TRBJ1-5|TRBV28|-|-
TGTGCCAGCATTCTCGGGAGTAGCAATCAGCCCCAGCATTTT
CASILGSSNQPQHF